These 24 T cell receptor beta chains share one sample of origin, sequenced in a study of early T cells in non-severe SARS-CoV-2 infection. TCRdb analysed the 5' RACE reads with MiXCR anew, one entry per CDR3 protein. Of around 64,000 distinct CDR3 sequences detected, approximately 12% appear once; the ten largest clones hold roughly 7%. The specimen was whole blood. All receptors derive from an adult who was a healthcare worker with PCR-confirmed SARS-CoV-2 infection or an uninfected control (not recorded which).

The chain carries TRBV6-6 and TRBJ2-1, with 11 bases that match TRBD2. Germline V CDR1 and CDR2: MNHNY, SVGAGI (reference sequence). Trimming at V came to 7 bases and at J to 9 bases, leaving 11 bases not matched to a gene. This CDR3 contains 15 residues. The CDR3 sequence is CASILSGRAFTEQFF. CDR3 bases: TGTGCCAGCATTCTTAGCGGGAGGGCCTTCACTGAGCAGTTCTTC.

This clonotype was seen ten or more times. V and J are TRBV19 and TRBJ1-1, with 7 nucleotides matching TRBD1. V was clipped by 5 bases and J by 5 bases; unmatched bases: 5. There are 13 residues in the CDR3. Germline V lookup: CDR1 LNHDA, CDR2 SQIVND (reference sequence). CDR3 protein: CASSRQGWTEAFF. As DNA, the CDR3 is TGTGCCAGTAGTCGACAGGGATGGACTGAAGCTTTCTTT.

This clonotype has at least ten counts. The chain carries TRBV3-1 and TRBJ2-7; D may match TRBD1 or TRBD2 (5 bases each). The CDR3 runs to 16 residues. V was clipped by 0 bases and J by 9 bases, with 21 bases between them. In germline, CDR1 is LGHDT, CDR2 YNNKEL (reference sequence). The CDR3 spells CASSQERGRDPAGQYF. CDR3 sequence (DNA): TGTGCCAGCAGCCAAGAAAGGGGACGGGACCCCGCAGGGCAGTACTTC.

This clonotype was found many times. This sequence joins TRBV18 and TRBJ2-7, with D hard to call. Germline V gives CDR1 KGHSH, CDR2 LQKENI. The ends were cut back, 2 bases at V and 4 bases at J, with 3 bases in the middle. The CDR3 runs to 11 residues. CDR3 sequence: CASSPGYEQYF. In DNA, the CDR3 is TGTGCCAGCTCACCAGGGTACGAGCAGTACTTC.

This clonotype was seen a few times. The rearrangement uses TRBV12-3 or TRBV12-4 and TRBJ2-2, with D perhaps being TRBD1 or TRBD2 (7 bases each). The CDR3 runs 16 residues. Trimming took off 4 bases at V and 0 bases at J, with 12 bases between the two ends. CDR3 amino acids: CASSSGGRANTGELFF. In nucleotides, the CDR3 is TGTGCCAGCAGTTCAGGGGGGAGGGCGAACACCGGGGAGCTGTTTTTT.

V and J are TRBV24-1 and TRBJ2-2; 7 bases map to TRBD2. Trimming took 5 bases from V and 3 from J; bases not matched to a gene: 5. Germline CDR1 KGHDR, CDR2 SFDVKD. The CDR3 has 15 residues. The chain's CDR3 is CATSGDSGYTGELFF. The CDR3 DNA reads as TGTGCCACCAGTGGTGATAGCGGGTACACCGGGGAGCTGTTTTTT.

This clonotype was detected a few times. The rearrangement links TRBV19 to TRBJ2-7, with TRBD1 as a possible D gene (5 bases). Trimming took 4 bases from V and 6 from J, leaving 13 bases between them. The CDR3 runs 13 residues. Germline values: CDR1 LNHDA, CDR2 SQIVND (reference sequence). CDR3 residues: CASSRETVSEQYF. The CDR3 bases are TGTGCCAGTAGTAGAGAGACAGTGAGCGAGCAGTACTTC.

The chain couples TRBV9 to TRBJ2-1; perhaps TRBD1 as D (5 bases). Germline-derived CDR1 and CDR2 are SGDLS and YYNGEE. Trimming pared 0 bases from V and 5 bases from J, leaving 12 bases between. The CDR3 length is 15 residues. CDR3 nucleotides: TGTGCCAGCAGCGTAGCTGGGGCTCGGGACAATGAGCAGTTCTTC. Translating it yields CASSVAGARDNEQFF.

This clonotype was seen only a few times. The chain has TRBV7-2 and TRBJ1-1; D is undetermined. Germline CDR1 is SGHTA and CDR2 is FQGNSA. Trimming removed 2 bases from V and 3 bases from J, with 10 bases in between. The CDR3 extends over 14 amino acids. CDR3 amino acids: CASSLWGYDTEAFF. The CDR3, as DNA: TGTGCCAGCAGCTTATGGGGTTATGACACTGAAGCTTTCTTT.

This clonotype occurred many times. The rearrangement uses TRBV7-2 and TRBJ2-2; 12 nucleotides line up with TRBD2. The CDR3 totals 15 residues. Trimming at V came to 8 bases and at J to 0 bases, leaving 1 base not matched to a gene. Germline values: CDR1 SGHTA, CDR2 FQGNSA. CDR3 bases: TGTGCCAGCCGGACTAGCGGGGCGAACACCGGGGAGCTGTTTTTT. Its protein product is CASRTSGANTGELFF.

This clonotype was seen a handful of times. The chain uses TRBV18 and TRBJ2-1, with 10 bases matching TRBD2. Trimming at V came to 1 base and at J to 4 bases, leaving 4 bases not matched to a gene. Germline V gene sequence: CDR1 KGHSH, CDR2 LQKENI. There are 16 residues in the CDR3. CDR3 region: CASSPLASGRYNEQFF. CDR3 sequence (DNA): TGTGCCAGCTCACCACTGGCTAGCGGGAGATACAATGAGCAGTTCTTC.

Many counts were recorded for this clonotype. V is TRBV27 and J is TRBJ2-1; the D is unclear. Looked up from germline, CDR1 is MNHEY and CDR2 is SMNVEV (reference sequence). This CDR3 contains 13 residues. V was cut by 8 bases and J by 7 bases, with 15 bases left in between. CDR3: CASCDLYRNEQFF. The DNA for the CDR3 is TGTGCCAGCTGTGACTTATACCGTAATGAGCAGTTCTTC.

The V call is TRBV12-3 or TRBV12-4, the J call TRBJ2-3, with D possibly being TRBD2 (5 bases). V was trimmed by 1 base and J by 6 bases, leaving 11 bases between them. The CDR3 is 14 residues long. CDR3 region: CASSLDQKRDTQYF. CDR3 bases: TGTGCCAGCAGTTTAGATCAAAAGCGGGATACGCAGTATTTT.

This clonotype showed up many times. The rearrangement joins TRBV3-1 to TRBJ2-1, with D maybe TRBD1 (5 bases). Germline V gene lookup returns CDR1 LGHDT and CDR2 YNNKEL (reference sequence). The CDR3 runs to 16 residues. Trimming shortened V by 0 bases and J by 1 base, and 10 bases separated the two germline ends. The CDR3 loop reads CASSQEGLVSYNEQFF. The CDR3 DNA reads TGTGCCAGCAGCCAAGAGGGGCTAGTTTCCTACAATGAGCAGTTCTTC.

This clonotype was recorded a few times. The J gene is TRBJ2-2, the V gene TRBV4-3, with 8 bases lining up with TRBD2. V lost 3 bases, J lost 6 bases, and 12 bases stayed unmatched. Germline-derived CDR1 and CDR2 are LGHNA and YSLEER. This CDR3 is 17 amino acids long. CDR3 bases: TGCGCCAGCAGCCATGAATCCCCAGCGGGAGTTCCCGGGGAGCTGTTTTTT. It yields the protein CASSHESPAGVPGELFF.

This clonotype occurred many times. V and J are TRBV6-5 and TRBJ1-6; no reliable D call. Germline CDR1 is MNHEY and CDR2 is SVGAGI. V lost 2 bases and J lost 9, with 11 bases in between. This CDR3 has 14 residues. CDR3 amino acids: CASSYDGGSSPLHF. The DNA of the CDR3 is TGTGCCAGCAGTTACGATGGAGGAAGTTCACCCCTCCACTTT.

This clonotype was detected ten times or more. The CDR3 DNA reads TGTGCCAGCAGTAATAGCGGGAGGGACAATGAGCAGTTCTTC. Its translation is CASSNSGRDNEQFF. The chain has TRBV2 and TRBJ2-1, with 11 nucleotides matching TRBD2. The V gene end was trimmed by 5 bases and the J gene end by 5 bases; junction bases not matched to a gene: 2. In germline, CDR1 is SNHLY, CDR2 FYNNEI. The CDR3 contains 14 residues. Together with reference TRBV2 and TRBJ2-1, the CDR3 gives the full variable domain: EPEVTQTPSHQVTQMGQEVILRCVPISNHLYFYWYRQILGQKVEFLVSFYNNEISEKSEIFDDQFSVERPDGSNFTLKIRSTKLEDSAMYFCASSNSGRDNEQFFGPGTRLTVL.

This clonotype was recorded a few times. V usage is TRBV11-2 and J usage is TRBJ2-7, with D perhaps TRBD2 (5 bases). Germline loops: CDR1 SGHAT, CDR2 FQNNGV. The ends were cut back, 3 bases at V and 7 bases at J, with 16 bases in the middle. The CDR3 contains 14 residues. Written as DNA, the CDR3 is TGTGCCAGCAGCTTTCGGGGAAATTCGAGGGAGCAGTACTTC. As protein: CASSFRGNSREQYF.

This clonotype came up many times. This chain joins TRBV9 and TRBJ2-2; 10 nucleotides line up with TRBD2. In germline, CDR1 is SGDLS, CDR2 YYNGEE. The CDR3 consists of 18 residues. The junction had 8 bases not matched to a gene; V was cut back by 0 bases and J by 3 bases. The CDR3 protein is CASSVGSSGSRDTGELFF. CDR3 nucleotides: TGTGCCAGCAGCGTAGGGTCTAGCGGGAGCCGGGACACCGGGGAGCTGTTTTTT.

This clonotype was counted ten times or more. The CDR3 spells CATSDFRGTEAFF. The DNA of the CDR3 is TGTGCCACCAGTGATTTCAGGGGAACTGAAGCTTTCTTT. V is TRBV24-1 and J is TRBJ1-1; tentatively, D is TRBD1 (6 bases). Trimming took 1 base from V and 5 from J, leaving 7 bases between them. Per germline, CDR1 KGHDR and CDR2 SFDVKD. The CDR3 extends over 13 amino acids.

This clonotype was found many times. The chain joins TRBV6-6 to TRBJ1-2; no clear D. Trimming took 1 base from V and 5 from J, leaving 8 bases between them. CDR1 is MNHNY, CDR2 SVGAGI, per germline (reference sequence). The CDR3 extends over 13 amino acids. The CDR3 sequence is CASSYFRDYGYTF. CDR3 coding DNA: TGTGCCAGCAGTTACTTCCGGGATTATGGCTACACCTTC.

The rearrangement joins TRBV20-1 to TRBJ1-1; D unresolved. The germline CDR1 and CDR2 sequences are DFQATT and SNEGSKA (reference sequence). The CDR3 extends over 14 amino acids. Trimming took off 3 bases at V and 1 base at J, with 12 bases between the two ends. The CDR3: CSARYGLKNTEAFF. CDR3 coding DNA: TGCAGTGCTAGGTATGGACTTAAGAACACTGAAGCTTTCTTT.

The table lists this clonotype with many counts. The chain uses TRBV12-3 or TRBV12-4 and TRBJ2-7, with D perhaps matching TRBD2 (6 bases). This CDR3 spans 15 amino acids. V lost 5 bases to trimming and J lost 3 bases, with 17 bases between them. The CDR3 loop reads CASSPPGLALYEQYF. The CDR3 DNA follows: TGTGCCAGCAGTCCCCCCGGGCTAGCGCTCTACGAGCAGTACTTC.

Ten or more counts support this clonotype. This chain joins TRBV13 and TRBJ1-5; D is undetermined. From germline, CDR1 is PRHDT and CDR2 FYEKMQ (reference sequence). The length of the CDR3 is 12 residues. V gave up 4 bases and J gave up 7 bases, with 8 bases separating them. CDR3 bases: TGTGCCAGCAGCTCCGGTTTCCAGCCCCAGCATTTT. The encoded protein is CASSSGFQPQHF.